This T cell receptor beta chain originates from a study of T-cell reconstitution after alpha-beta-depleted transplantation in children. This clonotype was seen repeatedly, ten times or more. Unique molecular identifiers were used in preparing the TCRbeta library. TCRdb used MiXCR to reprocess the PCR reads, holding one entry per CDR3 protein. The data show approximately 91,000 distinct CDR3 sequences, roughly 8% seen once. CDR3 size: 15 residues. V shed 7 bases and J shed 2 bases, with 16 bases lying between them. The germline V gene encodes CDR1 MNHEY and CDR2 SVGAGI. The source was PBMCs from the stem cell graft donor, collected from the stem cell graft. The chain combines TRBV6-5 with TRBJ2-3, with D maybe TRBD2 (6 bases). The receptor's source is a human donor who donated a stem cell graft to a child with congenital amegakaryocytic thrombocytopenia. The CDR3 region has the DNA TGTGCCAGCACTCCAACGGCGGGATTCACAGATACGCAGTATTTT. Its protein product is CASTPTAGFTDTQYF.